Listed here are 30 T cell receptor beta chains from one sample, sequenced in a study of response to subunit inactivated influenza vaccine. TCRdb passed the RT-PCR reads through MiXCR, listing each CDR3 protein once. The sample lists 400,000 to 650,000 distinct CDR3 sequences, under 8.5% occurring once. The material sequenced was PBMCs from blood, taken around 25 months after vaccination. These receptors originate from a man between 50 and 69 years old who received an inactivated influenza vaccine.

This clonotype was recorded at least ten times. V usage is TRBV27 and J usage is TRBJ2-2, with 9 bases aligning to TRBD2. Germline CDR1 MNHEY, CDR2 SMNVEV (reference sequence). Losses at the gene ends were 2 bases for V and 5 bases for J; bases not matched to a gene: 12. The CDR3 is made up of 18 amino acids. CDR3 sequence reads: CASSLRFSGGSGTGELFF. The CDR3 DNA reads TGTGCCAGCAGTTTAAGGTTCAGCGGGGGGTCCGGGACCGGGGAGCTGTTTTTT.

Many counts were recorded for this clonotype. The V call is TRBV5-1, the J call TRBJ2-5; tentative D call: TRBD2 (5 bases). The germline V and J ends were trimmed by 0 bases and 4 bases, with 13 bases remaining between them. This CDR3 comprises 15 residues. CDR1 and CDR2 from the germline V gene are SGHRS and YFSETQ. CDR3 in amino acids: CASSLGVRGTETQYF. The CDR3 DNA reads as TGCGCCAGCAGCTTGGGTGTCCGGGGTACAGAGACCCAGTACTTC. Full variable domain (missing parts from reference TRBV5-1 and TRBJ2-5): KAGVTQTPRYLIKTRGQQVTLSCSPISGHRSVSWYQQTPGQGLQFLFEYFSETQRNKGNFPGRFSGRQFSNSRSEMNVSTLELGDSALYLCASSLGVRGTETQYFGPGTRLLVL.

This clonotype was detected many times. The rearrangement links TRBV5-1 to TRBJ2-7, with 10 bases matching TRBD1. CDR1 is SGHRS and CDR2 is YFSETQ in the germline V gene. This CDR3 contains 13 residues. J was trimmed by 5 bases and V by 4 bases; bases with no gene match: 3. CDR3 in DNA: TGCGCCAGCAGCAACGGACAGGGGGACGAGCAGTACTTC. Its protein product is CASSNGQGDEQYF.

The chain recombines TRBV15 with TRBJ2-5; TRBD2 agrees at 13 bases. This CDR3 has 16 residues. Germline V gene sequence: CDR1 LNHNV, CDR2 YYDKDF (reference sequence). Trimming removed 2 bases from V and 1 base from J; junction bases left unmatched: 1. The CDR3 region has the DNA TGTGCCACCAGCAGAAGGACTAGCGGGAGCCAAGAGACCCAGTACTTC. Its translation is CATSRRTSGSQETQYF.

This clonotype was observed many times. The chain uses TRBV5-1 and TRBJ1-1; 7 nucleotides line up with TRBD1. CDR3 length: 15 residues. The germline gives CDR1 SGHRS, CDR2 YFSETQ. Trimming removed 3 bases from V and 0 bases from J; junction bases left unmatched: 5. CDR3 amino acids: CASSWGQSLNTEAFF. In nucleotides, the CDR3 is TGCGCCAGCAGCTGGGGACAGTCGCTGAACACTGAAGCTTTCTTT.

This clonotype has a count of ten or more. The rearrangement links TRBV20-1 to TRBJ2-4; D is uncertain. The germline gives CDR1 DFQATT, CDR2 SNEGSKA (reference sequence). V was shortened by 6 bases and J by 0 bases, with 12 bases between the two germline ends. The CDR3 consists of 14 residues. CDR3 in amino acids: CSALESLAKNIQYF. The CDR3 region has the DNA TGCAGTGCCCTAGAATCTCTAGCCAAAAACATTCAGTACTTC.

The rearrangement links TRBV28 to TRBJ1-2; D uncertain. The V gene's germline CDR1 is MDHEN and CDR2 SYDVKM. The CDR3 consists of 14 residues. V lost 2 bases and J 3 bases, leaving 10 bases between the germline ends. The chain's CDR3 is CASSLTPGDYGYTF. CDR3 nucleotide sequence: TGTGCCAGCAGTTTAACTCCAGGCGACTATGGCTACACCTTC.

This clonotype was recorded many times. The CDR3 nucleotides are TGTGCCAGCAGTTACTGGGACAGCACCTACGAGCAGTACTTC. It translates to CASSYWDSTYEQYF. The rearrangement joins TRBV12-3 or TRBV12-4 to TRBJ2-7; TRBD1 aligns across 7 bases. V shed 4 bases and J 2 bases; nucleotides not matched to a gene: 5. The length of the CDR3 is 14 residues.

J is TRBJ2-1 and V is TRBV3-1, with 8 bases matching TRBD1. Per germline, CDR1 LGHDT and CDR2 YNNKEL (reference sequence). The V segment lost 4 bases and the J segment 2 bases; nucleotides outside the gene matches: 4. The CDR3 runs 15 residues. Written as DNA, the CDR3 is TGTGCCAGCAGCCTGAAGACAGGGGCCTACAATGAGCAGTTCTTC. Amino acid sequence: CASSLKTGAYNEQFF.

The table lists this clonotype with a few counts. This chain connects TRBV29-1 to TRBJ2-7; TRBD1 matches at 9 bases. V was clipped by 5 bases and J by 6 bases; unmatched bases: 5. Germline V gene sequence: CDR1 SQVTM, CDR2 ANQGSEA. The CDR3 loop spans 12 amino acids. The CDR3, as DNA: TGCAGCGTTTACCGGGACAGGGCCGAGCAGTACTTC. Its protein is CSVYRDRAEQYF.

This clonotype was detected ten times or more. The chain carries TRBV7-2 and TRBJ2-7; 10 bases line up with TRBD1. The V segment lost 5 bases and the J segment 5 bases; nucleotides outside the gene matches: 3. There are 13 residues in the CDR3. Germline values: CDR1 SGHTA, CDR2 FQGNSA. CDR3 region: CASSHDRGHEQYF. CDR3 DNA: TGTGCCAGCAGCCACGACAGGGGGCACGAGCAGTACTTC.

Many counts were recorded for this clonotype. V usage is TRBV7-2 and J usage is TRBJ2-5; the D is unclear. Germline CDR1 and CDR2: SGHTA and FQGNSA. This CDR3 has 12 residues. Trimming left V 3 bases short and J 9 bases short, with 11 bases between. Written as DNA, the CDR3 is TGTGCCAGCAGCTTTAAGGGCGCATCCCAGTACTTC. Translation gives CASSFKGASQYF. Looking up the rest from reference TRBV7-2 and TRBJ2-5 gives the full variable domain: GAGVSQSPSNKVTEKGKDVELRCDPISGHTALYWYRQSLGQGLEFLIYFQGNSAPDKSGLPSDRFSAERTGGSVSTLTIQRTQQEDSAVYLCASSFKGASQYFGPGTRLLVL.

This clonotype was detected a few times. The V and J genes are TRBV6-4 and TRBJ1-1, with D perhaps TRBD1 (5 bases). In germline, CDR1 is MRHNA, CDR2 SNTAGT. The CDR3 sequence is 16 residues long. V lost 10 bases to trimming and J lost 4 bases, with 25 bases between them. As DNA, the CDR3 is TGTGCCAACCCCGGACCGGGGCAACCCGTTGGCACTGAAGCTTTCTTT. Its translation is CANPGPGQPVGTEAFF.

This clonotype was seen a single time. The chain recombines TRBV10-3 with TRBJ2-3; TRBD2 matches at 13 bases. The trim removed 10 bases at V and 2 bases at J, leaving 3 bases unmatched. This CDR3 region has 14 residues. In germline, CDR1 is ENHRY, CDR2 SYGVKD. The CDR3 nucleotides read TGTGCCACAACTAGCGGGGGGGCCACAGATACGCAGTATTTT. This encodes CATTSGGATDTQYF.

At least ten counts were recorded for this clonotype. The J gene is TRBJ2-1, the V gene TRBV20-1, with D uncertain. V dropped 3 bases and J dropped 14 bases, with 11 bases sitting between them. CDR1 DFQATT and CDR2 SNEGSKA come from the germline V gene (reference sequence). The CDR3 consists of 10 residues. The CDR3, as DNA: TGCAGTGCTAGCCCGGCTTTTGAGTTCTTC. This encodes CSASPAFEFF.

This clonotype was observed a handful of times. The V and J genes are TRBV6-2 or TRBV6-3 and TRBJ1-2; the D gene is possibly TRBD1 (6 bases). The germline V and J ends were trimmed by 5 bases and 4 bases, with 20 bases remaining between them. The CDR3 runs to 16 residues. CDR1 and CDR2 from the germline V gene are MNHEY and SVGEGT. CDR3 region: CASSAPAVGGGYGYTF. Here the CDR3 DNA reads TGTGCCAGCAGTGCCCCCGCGGTTGGGGGCGGCTATGGCTACACCTTC.

V is TRBV15 and J is TRBJ2-7, with D perhaps assigned TRBD1 or TRBD2 (5 bases each). Germline loops: CDR1 LNHNV, CDR2 YYDKDF (reference sequence). V dropped 1 base and J dropped 7 bases, with 8 bases sitting between them. The CDR3 loop spans 12 amino acids. This chain's CDR3 is CATSRVGVEQYF. CDR3 nucleotides: TGTGCCACCAGCAGAGTGGGGGTTGAGCAGTACTTC.

This chain joins TRBV20-1 and TRBJ2-3; D gene unclear. V was pared by 2 bases and J by 2 bases, with 11 bases between. In germline, CDR1 is DFQATT, CDR2 SNEGSKA (reference sequence). The length of the CDR3 is 14 residues. CDR3 nucleotide sequence: TGCAGTGCTAGAAGGTCGGAGCACACAGATACGCAGTATTTT. Translating it yields CSARRSEHTDTQYF.

The chain combines TRBV7-9 with TRBJ2-5; 7 positions agree with TRBD1. In germline, CDR1 is SEHNR, CDR2 FQNEAQ (reference sequence). This CDR3 spans 16 amino acids. Unmatched junction bases numbered 13, after V lost 5 bases and J lost 4 bases. CDR3 protein: CASSTNRGWASETQYF. The CDR3 nucleotides read TGTGCCAGCAGCACCAACAGGGGCTGGGCCTCAGAGACCCAGTACTTC.

This clonotype turned up a few times. The V and J genes are TRBV20-1 and TRBJ2-7; 8 nucleotides agree with TRBD2. Germline lookup yields CDR1 DFQATT and CDR2 SNEGSKA (reference sequence). The CDR3 is 14 residues long. Germline trimming cut 2 bases from V and 2 bases from J; bases unmatched to any gene: 5. The CDR3 DNA is TGCAGTGCTAGACCGGGACTAGAGGCCTACGAGCAGTACTTC. Amino acids: CSARPGLEAYEQYF.

This clonotype appeared a few times. The chain combines TRBV12-3 or TRBV12-4 with TRBJ2-1; tentatively, D is TRBD1 (5 bases). V was shortened by 6 bases and J by 7 bases, with 10 bases between the two germline ends. The CDR3 is made up of 12 amino acids. The chain's CDR3 is CASRQQGNEQFF. CDR3 nucleotides: TGTGCCAGCAGGCAGCAGGGAAATGAGCAGTTCTTC.

This clonotype was observed a handful of times. The chain has TRBV27 and TRBJ2-7, with 7 bases fitting TRBD2. The CDR3 loop spans 14 amino acids. Losses at the gene ends were 6 bases for V and 0 bases for J; bases not matched to a gene: 5. From germline, CDR1 is MNHEY and CDR2 SMNVEV (reference sequence). CDR3 in DNA: TGTGCCAGCAGCATCACGGGGGGCTCCTACGAGCAGTACTTC. Its protein is CASSITGGSYEQYF.

This clonotype appeared many times. Here the CDR3 DNA reads TGTGCCAGCACGAGCAATAGCGGGGTTGGGAGTGAGCAGTTCTTC. Translating gives CASTSNSGVGSEQFF. The J gene is TRBJ2-1, the V gene TRBV18; 8 bases are shared with TRBD2. The CDR3 spans 15 residues. V was pared by 8 bases and J by 9 bases, with 15 bases of the junction left unmatched. CDR1 is KGHSH and CDR2 is LQKENI in the germline V gene.

This clonotype was observed a handful of times. The gene calls are TRBV7-2 and TRBJ2-7; D is possibly TRBD1 (5 bases). CDR1 SGHTA and CDR2 FQGNSA come from the germline V gene. This CDR3 spans 14 amino acids. V lost 4 bases, J lost 2 bases, and 12 bases lay in between. The CDR3: CASSSRTRPYEQYF. The DNA for the CDR3 is TGTGCCAGCAGCTCAAGGACAAGACCCTACGAGCAGTACTTC.

This clonotype was counted between two and nine times. The genes are TRBV28 and TRBJ1-5; perhaps TRBD1 as D (6 bases). CDR3 size: 17 residues. Germline-derived CDR1 and CDR2 are MDHEN and SYDVKM. V was clipped by 2 bases and J by 3 bases, with 17 bases between them. CDR3 protein: CASSLHTGYSLNQPQHF. CDR3 nucleotide sequence: TGTGCCAGCAGTTTACATACAGGGTACAGCCTCAATCAGCCCCAGCATTTT.

This chain connects TRBV7-9 to TRBJ2-7, with TRBD1 as a possible D gene (5 bases). V shed 5 bases and J shed 7 bases, with 15 bases lying between them. Germline CDR1 reads SEHNR; CDR2 reads FQNEAQ (reference sequence). The CDR3 totals 13 residues. The CDR3 bases are TGTGCCAGCAGCCCACACAGGATCGGGGAGCAGTACTTC. This sequence encodes CASSPHRIGEQYF. Together with reference TRBV7-9 and TRBJ2-7, the CDR3 gives the full variable domain: DTGVSQNPRHKITKRGQNVTFRCDPISEHNRLYWYRQTLGQGPEFLTYFQNEAQLEKSRLLSDRFSAERPKGSFSTLEIQRTEQGDSAMYLCASSPHRIGEQYFGPGTRLTVT.

This clonotype has at least ten counts. The chain uses TRBV4-2 and TRBJ2-1, with D unclear. The germline V gene encodes CDR1 LGHNA and CDR2 YNFKEQ. This CDR3 has 14 amino acids. Trimming shortened V by 0 bases and J by 4 bases, and 7 bases separated the two germline ends. As DNA, the CDR3 is TGTGCCAGCAGCCAAGAGTTGGCGTACAATGAGCAGTTCTTC. Protein product: CASSQELAYNEQFF.

This clonotype was observed a few times. V and J are TRBV19 and TRBJ2-2; D gene uncertain. This CDR3 has 13 amino acids. Germline assignment: CDR1 LNHDA and CDR2 SQIVND (reference sequence). Trimming left V 3 bases short and J 6 bases short, with 8 bases between. In nucleotides, the CDR3 is TGTGCCAGTAGTATCCCAGGTCCCGGGGAGCTGTTTTTT. Translating it yields CASSIPGPGELFF.

This clonotype was seen repeatedly, ten times or more. The gene calls are TRBV4-3 and TRBJ1-4; TRBD1 agrees at 7 bases. Germline V gene lookup returns CDR1 LGHNA and CDR2 YSLEER. V shed 5 bases and J 8 bases; nucleotides not matched to a gene: 8. The CDR3 has 14 amino acids. The DNA for the CDR3 is TGCGCCAGCAGCTTCACGACAGGGTCCGAAAAACTGTTTTTT. Protein product: CASSFTTGSEKLFF.

The sample holds a few counts of this clonotype. V is TRBV12-3 or TRBV12-4 and J is TRBJ2-2; no definite D call. V was trimmed by 8 bases and J by 3 bases, leaving 7 bases between them. The CDR3 is 12 residues long. The CDR3 is CASGQYTGELFF. In nucleotides, the CDR3 is TGTGCCAGCGGGCAGTACACCGGGGAGCTGTTTTTT.